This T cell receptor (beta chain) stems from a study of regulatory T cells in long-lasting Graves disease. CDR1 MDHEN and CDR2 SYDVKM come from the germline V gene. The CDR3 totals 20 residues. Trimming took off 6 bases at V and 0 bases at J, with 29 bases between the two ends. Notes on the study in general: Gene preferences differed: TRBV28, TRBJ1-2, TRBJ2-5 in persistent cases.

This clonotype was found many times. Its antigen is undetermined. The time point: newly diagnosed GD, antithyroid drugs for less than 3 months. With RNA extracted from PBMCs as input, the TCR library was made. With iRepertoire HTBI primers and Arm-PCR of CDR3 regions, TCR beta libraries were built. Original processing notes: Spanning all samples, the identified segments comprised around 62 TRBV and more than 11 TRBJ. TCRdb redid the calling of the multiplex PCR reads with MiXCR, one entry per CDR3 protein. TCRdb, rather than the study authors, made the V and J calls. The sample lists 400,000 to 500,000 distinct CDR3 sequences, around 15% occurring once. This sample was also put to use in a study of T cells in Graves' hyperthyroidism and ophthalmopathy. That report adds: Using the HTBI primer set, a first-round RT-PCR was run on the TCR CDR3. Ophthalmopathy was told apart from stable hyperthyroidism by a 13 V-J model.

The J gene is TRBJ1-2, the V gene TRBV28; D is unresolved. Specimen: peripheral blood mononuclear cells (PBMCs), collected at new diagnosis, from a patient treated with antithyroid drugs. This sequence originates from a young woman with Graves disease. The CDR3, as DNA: TGTGCCAGCAGACCTGACTTAACACTCAGGCAAAACCCTCCTAACTATGGCTACACCTTC. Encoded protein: CASRPDLTLRQNPPNYGYTF.